These T cell receptor beta chains were read from a single sample in a study of shared clonotypes between healthy human individuals. Libraries were prepared by immunoSEQ multiplex PCR; TCRdb keeps only in-frame clonotypes and omits some of them. This sample has a few million clones, with roughly nine tenths found just once. The sequencing input was naive CD4+ T cells sorted from blood. The source is a man aged 18 to 30 in good health. Both conserved end residues are part of each CDR3. D genes are given only for firm matches. The size of a clone is reported for some rows only, either as once, few or many, or as a class for expanded clones.

D gene: TRBD1; J gene: TRBJ2-7; clone size: -; V gene: TRBV6-6; CDR3 protein: CASSLTGAYEQYF; CDR3 DNA: TGTGCCAGCAGTTTAACAGGGGCCTACGAGCAGTACTTC
D gene: -; J gene: TRBJ1-6; clone size: once; V gene: TRBV11-2; CDR3 protein: CASSFLTGRNSPLHF; CDR3 DNA: TGTGCCAGCAGCTTCCTAACCGGTCGGAATTCACCCCTCCACTTT
D gene: TRBD2; J gene: TRBJ2-3; clone size: once; V gene: TRBV5-4; CDR3 protein: CASRLAGGTDTQYF; CDR3 DNA: TGTGCCAGCAGGTTAGCGGGGGGCACAGATACGCAGTATTTT
D gene: TRBD2; J gene: TRBJ2-3; clone size: -; V gene: TRBV11-2; CDR3 protein: CASSLGYGGETDTQYF; CDR3 DNA: TGTGCCAGCAGCTTAGGGTACGGGGGGGAGACAGATACGCAGTATTTT
D gene: -; J gene: TRBJ1-1; clone size: -; V gene: TRBV7-9; CDR3 protein: CACEGEAGEAFF; CDR3 DNA: TGTGCCTGCGAAGGGGAAGCGGGTGAAGCTTTCTTT
D gene: -; J gene: TRBJ1-5; clone size: -; V gene: TRBV30; CDR3 protein: CAWSPRRGNGRPQHF; CDR3 DNA: TGTGCCTGGAGTCCCAGGCGGGGTAACGGGAGGCCCCAGCATTTT
D gene: -; J gene: TRBJ2-2; clone size: -; V gene: TRBV5-1; CDR3 protein: CASSDVTVSTGELFF; CDR3 DNA: TGCGCCAGCAGCGATGTGACAGTGAGCACCGGGGAGCTGTTTTTT
D gene: -; J gene: TRBJ2-2; clone size: -; V gene: TRBV19; CDR3 protein: CASSTGQSPTGELFF; CDR3 DNA: TGTGCCAGTAGTACAGGACAGTCCCCCACCGGGGAGCTGTTTTTT
D gene: -; J gene: TRBJ2-5; clone size: -; V gene: TRBV2; CDR3 protein: CASSVQDYQETQYF; CDR3 DNA: TGTGCCAGCAGTGTCCAGGACTACCAAGAGACCCAGTACTTC
D gene: -; J gene: TRBJ2-7; clone size: once; V gene: TRBV7-2; CDR3 protein: CASSLAGVSPEQYF; CDR3 DNA: TGTGCCAGCAGCTTAGCCGGTGTGAGTCCCGAGCAGTACTTC
D gene: TRBD1; J gene: TRBJ1-3; clone size: -; V gene: TRBV19; CDR3 protein: CASRGQGSGNTIYF; CDR3 DNA: TGTGCCAGTAGAGGACAGGGATCTGGAAACACCATATATTTT
D gene: -; J gene: TRBJ2-2; clone size: -; V gene: TRBV5-4; CDR3 protein: CASSPGGLNTGELFF; CDR3 DNA: TGTGCCAGCAGCCCTGGGGGCCTTAACACCGGGGAGCTGTTTTTT
D gene: TRBD1; J gene: TRBJ2-2; clone size: -; V gene: TRBV19; CDR3 protein: CASRTGQLTNTGELFF; CDR3 DNA: TGTGCCTCTCGAACGGGACAGTTGACTAACACCGGGGAGCTGTTTTTT
D gene: TRBD1; J gene: TRBJ1-3; clone size: -; V gene: TRBV29-1; CDR3 protein: CSANSRDSGNTIYF; CDR3 DNA: TGCAGCGCCAACTCCCGGGACAGTGGAAACACCATATATTTT